This passage covers 20 T cell receptor beta chains from one sample sequenced in a study of blood T cell repertoires in COVID-19. The protocol was immunoSEQ multiplex PCR, while the TCRdb copy is restricted to in-frame clones and leaves out a portion. The table shows roughly 250,000 clones, with around nine tenths occurring only once. Sequenced input: PBMCs or T cells enriched from blood (not recorded which). These receptors all come from a woman younger than 30 who had recovered from COVID-19.

The V call is TRBV27, the J call TRBJ1-1; D is unclear. The CDR3 covers 15 residues. Germline CDR1 and CDR2: MNHEY and SMNVEV (reference sequence). V was trimmed by 1 base and J by 1 base, leaving 10 bases between them. This chain's CDR3 is CASSLFARANTEAFF. The CDR3 DNA reads as TGTGCCAGCAGTTTATTCGCCCGAGCGAACACTGAAGCTTTCTTT.

This clone has only a few counts. This chain joins TRBV2 and TRBJ1-4; 7 positions match TRBD1. Germline V gives CDR1 SNHLY, CDR2 FYNNEI. The CDR3 is made up of 16 amino acids. The junction had 10 bases not matched to a gene; V was cut back by 6 bases and J by 3 bases. The CDR3 loop is CASSKRRQGPNEKLFF. Written as DNA, the CDR3 is TGTGCCAGCAGCAAGAGACGACAGGGTCCTAATGAAAAACTGTTTTTT.

The count of this clone is one. The chain combines TRBV27 with TRBJ1-1; perhaps TRBD1 as D (5 bases). CDR3 size: 16 residues. V lost 6 bases to trimming and J lost 4 bases, with 21 bases between them. Germline loops: CDR1 MNHEY, CDR2 SMNVEV (reference sequence). CDR3 coding DNA: TGTGCCAGCAGATCTCCTTGGGGGGGACCTGGCACTGAAGCTTTCTTT. The encoded protein is CASRSPWGGPGTEAFF.

The chain employs TRBV4-1 and TRBJ1-2; the match to TRBD1 covers 7 bases. V trimming: 0 bases; J trimming: 0 bases; junction bases outside the gene matches: 4. Germline values: CDR1 MGHRA, CDR2 YSYEKL. The CDR3 totals 16 residues. The CDR3: CASSQDSRGANYGYTF. For the CDR3, the DNA is TGCGCCAGCAGCCAAGATTCCAGGGGGGCTAACTATGGCTACACCTTC.

This sequence joins TRBV28 and TRBJ1-5; TRBD1 aligns across 7 bases. In germline, CDR1 is MDHEN, CDR2 SYDVKM. The length of the CDR3 is 15 residues. The junction had 10 bases not matched to a gene; V was cut back by 6 bases and J by 5 bases. The CDR3 region is CASRQTGIVYQPQHF. CDR3 DNA: TGTGCCAGCAGGCAGACAGGGATCGTATATCAGCCCCAGCATTTT.

The genes are TRBV7-8 and TRBJ1-5; tentatively, D is TRBD1 (6 bases). The CDR3 has 15 amino acids. CDR1 is SGHVS, CDR2 FQNEAQ, per germline. V shed 6 bases and J shed 10 bases, with 22 bases lying between them. CDR3: CASSKSGGAGYPQHF. The CDR3 DNA reads TGTGCCAGCAGTAAGAGCGGGGGGGCAGGGTACCCCCAGCATTTT.

The chain joins TRBV7-2 to TRBJ1-1; 7 bases fit TRBD1. Looked up from germline, CDR1 is SGHTA and CDR2 is FQGNSA. The CDR3 length is 14 residues. V lost 2 bases and J lost 11; bases outside the gene matches: 11. Here the CDR3 DNA reads TGTGCCAGCAGCTTACACCGGGACAGCCTCCATGCTTTCTTT. The encoded protein is CASSLHRDSLHAFF.

V and J are TRBV7-3 and TRBJ2-1, with TRBD2 identical over 10 bases. V gave up 2 bases and J gave up 8 bases; unmatched junction bases: 9. This CDR3 comprises 16 residues. Germline-derived CDR1 and CDR2 are SGHTA and FQGTGA. CDR3 DNA sequence: TGTGCCAGCAGCTTAGGGGCTAGCGGGAGCATCGATGAGCAGTTCTTC. It codes for CASSLGASGSIDEQFF.

V is TRBV12-3 or TRBV12-4 and J is TRBJ1-1, with a possible D match to TRBD1 (6 bases). This CDR3 is built from 10 residues. V was trimmed by 8 bases and J by 10 bases, leaving 11 bases between them. The CDR3 nucleotides read TGTGCCAGCTCGCAGGGGAGAGCTTTCTTT. This gives the protein CASSQGRAFF.

The rearrangement joins TRBV15 to TRBJ1-4; D unresolved. Between the trimmed V and J ends, which lost 0 bases and 3 bases, there was a span of 11 bases. Germline CDR1 is LNHNV and CDR2 is YYDKDF (reference sequence). The CDR3 is 16 residues long. The CDR3 sequence is CATSRDISRPNEKLFF. The CDR3 DNA follows: TGTGCCACCAGCAGAGATATCTCCAGGCCTAATGAAAAACTGTTTTTT. Looking up the rest from reference TRBV15 and TRBJ1-4 gives the full variable domain: DAMVIQNPRYQVTQFGKPVTLSCSQTLNHNVMYWYQQKSSQAPKLLFHYYDKDFNNEADTPDNFQSRRPNTSFCFLDIRSPGLGDTAMYLCATSRDISRPNEKLFFGSGTQLSVL.

The rearrangement links TRBV5-4 to TRBJ2-3; 7 bases map to TRBD1. Germline CDR1 SGHNT, CDR2 YYREEE (reference sequence). V gave up 0 bases and J gave up 5 bases; unmatched junction bases: 9. CDR3 length: 16 residues. CDR3: CASSLGGGHRGDTQYF. The CDR3 bases are TGTGCCAGCAGCTTGGGAGGGGGCCACCGCGGAGATACGCAGTATTTT. Based on the CDR3 plus reference TRBV5-4 and TRBJ2-3, the full variable domain is ETGVTQSPTHLIKTRGQQVTLRCSSQSGHNTVSWYQQALGQGPQFIFQYYREEENGRGNFPPRFSGLQFPNYSSELNVNALELDDSALYLCASSLGGGHRGDTQYFGPGTRLTVL.

This chain joins TRBV4-1 and TRBJ2-7; 10 bases match TRBD2. Germline loops: CDR1 MGHRA, CDR2 YSYEKL. V lost 4 bases, J lost 7 bases, and 10 bases stayed unmatched. The CDR3 spans 15 residues. As DNA, the CDR3 is TGCGCCAGCAGCCTCCAACTAGCGGGAAATGATGAGCAGTACTTC. Translating gives CASSLQLAGNDEQYF.

The chain carries TRBV28 and TRBJ1-1; D is possibly TRBD1 (5 bases). Trimming stripped 7 bases from V and 4 bases from J, with 10 bases between. Germline assignment: CDR1 MDHEN and CDR2 SYDVKM. There are 12 residues in the CDR3. CDR3 sequence (DNA): TGTGCCAGCAAAATCGGGGGCACTGAAGCTTTCTTT. This codes for CASKIGGTEAFF. Drawing the rest from reference TRBV28 and TRBJ1-1, the complete variable domain is DVKVTQSSRYLVKRTGEKVFLECVQDMDHENMFWYRQDPGLGLRLIYFSYDVKMKEKGDIPEGYSVSREKKERFSLILESASTNQTSMYLCASKIGGTEAFFGQGTRLTVV.

This chain connects TRBV5-1 to TRBJ1-5; 11 nucleotides align to TRBD1. The CDR3 length is 13 residues. V dropped 7 bases and J dropped 5; count of bases not matched to a gene: 2. Germline V CDR1 and CDR2: SGHRS, YFSETQ. The CDR3 protein is CASQGQGDQPQHF. CDR3 nucleotide sequence: TGCGCCAGCCAGGGACAGGGGGATCAGCCCCAGCATTTT. The full variable domain, in which reference TRBV5-1 and TRBJ1-5 provide the parts outside the CDR3, is KAGVTQTPRYLIKTRGQQVTLSCSPISGHRSVSWYQQTPGQGLQFLFEYFSETQRNKGNFPGRFSGRQFSNSRSEMNVSTLELGDSALYLCASQGQGDQPQHFGDGTRLSIL.

The CDR3 sequence is CAISEGTANQPQHF. The CDR3 DNA reads as TGTGCCATCAGTGAGGGGACAGCTAATCAGCCCCAGCATTTT. The rearrangement joins TRBV10-3 to TRBJ1-5; 7 bases are a match to TRBD1. The CDR3 is 14 amino acids. Germline V CDR1 and CDR2: ENHRY, SYGVKD. The V gene end was trimmed by 2 bases and the J gene end by 4 bases; junction bases not matched to a gene: 2.

The chain links TRBV3-1 (or the pseudogene TRBV3-2) to TRBJ2-6; D is ambiguous. This CDR3 region has 16 residues. Germline V gene data show CDR1 as LGHDT and CDR2 as YNNKEL (reference sequence). V was shortened by 1 base and J by 0 bases, with 7 bases between the two germline ends. CDR3 sequence reads: CASSQGSGSGANVLTF. The CDR3 DNA reads TGTGCCAGCAGCCAAGGTTCCGGCTCTGGGGCCAACGTCCTGACTTTC.

V usage is TRBV10-3 and J usage is TRBJ1-1; TRBD1 agrees at 9 bases. Germline V lookup: CDR1 ENHRY, CDR2 SYGVKD. The V gene end was trimmed by 2 bases and the J gene end by 4 bases; junction bases not matched to a gene: 5. The CDR3 is 15 residues long. CDR3 loop: CAISERDRAGTEAFF. The DNA for the CDR3 is TGTGCCATCAGTGAGCGGGACAGGGCCGGCACTGAAGCTTTCTTT.

The J gene is TRBJ1-2, the V gene TRBV7-9, with D possibly TRBD1 on 6 matching bases. This CDR3 comprises 17 residues. Trimming removed 4 bases from V and 4 bases from J, with 22 bases in between. Germline assignment: CDR1 SEHNR and CDR2 FQNEAQ (reference sequence). The CDR3 DNA follows: TGTGCCAGCAGCTCCAACTCGGGACAAATAGGCATCTATGGCTACACCTTC. Translating it yields CASSSNSGQIGIYGYTF.

This chain links TRBV5-4 with TRBJ1-1; D is unresolved. The V gene lost 3 bases and the J gene lost 0 bases, with 12 bases spanning the gap. This CDR3 region has 15 residues. Germline loops: CDR1 SGHNT, CDR2 YYREEE (reference sequence). CDR3 amino acids: CASSSSDTMNTEAFF. The CDR3 DNA reads TGTGCCAGCAGCTCCTCTGACACGATGAACACTGAAGCTTTCTTT. The complete variable domain, with remaining parts taken from reference TRBV5-4 and TRBJ1-1, reads ETGVTQSPTHLIKTRGQQVTLRCSSQSGHNTVSWYQQALGQGPQFIFQYYREEENGRGNFPPRFSGLQFPNYSSELNVNALELDDSALYLCASSSSDTMNTEAFFGQGTRLTVV.

This chain connects TRBV27 to TRBJ2-5; D perhaps matches TRBD1 (6 bases). The germline gives CDR1 MNHEY, CDR2 SMNVEV (reference sequence). This CDR3 has 15 residues. V was clipped by 5 bases and J by 4 bases, with 17 bases between them. The CDR3, as DNA: TGTGCCAGCAGTAGAGTGGGTGGGGGCGGAGAGACCCAGTACTTC. Protein: CASSRVGGGGETQYF.